The clone carrying this T cell receptor (beta chain) was recorded at least ten times. This sample is drawn from a study of T cells in Graves' hyperthyroidism and ophthalmopathy. There are 15 residues in the CDR3. V was cut by 5 bases and J by 3 bases, with 17 bases left in between. The germline CDR1 and CDR2 sequences are MNHNS and SASEGT. RNA transcripts served as the template for amplifying TCR beta CDR3 regions. HTBI primers were used for first-round RT-PCR of the TCR CDR3. TCRdb redid the calling of the multiplex PCR reads with MiXCR, one entry per CDR3 protein. The sample holds around 250,000 distinct CDR3 sequences; about 16% are singletons and the top ten take around 28%.

What was sequenced was blood. V is TRBV6-1 and J is TRBJ2-7, with D perhaps matching TRBD2 (6 bases). The TCR was taken from a woman between 18 and 29 years old with Graves' ophthalmopathy. This chain's CDR3 is CASSFWDGGFYEQYF. CDR3 sequence (DNA): TGTGCCAGCAGTTTTTGGGACGGGGGATTCTACGAGCAGTACTTC.